The rows below give T cell receptor beta chains drawn from one sample of a study of human T cells and chemical hapten exposure. In TCRdb, the RACE reads were re-called with MiXCR into one record per CDR3 protein. This sample has under 70,000 distinct CDR3 sequences, with about 10% found just once. This specimen consisted of whole blood, obtained in connection with sensitization to the hapten diphenylcyclopropenone (DPC). The receptor source for this set is a woman aged 40 to 50 with alopecia areata. Some clones in this sample may be carry-over from other donors' samples. Each CDR3 is given with its conserved first and last residue. A D gene is named only where the DNA matches it firmly. Some rows have no size entry. The others give once, few or many, or a class for an expanded clone.

v_gene	d_gene	abundance	len	j_gene	CDR3nt	CDR3aa
TRBV15	NA	NA	14	TRBJ1-5	TGTGCCACCAGCAGAGAGGACAGACATCAGCCCCAGCATTTT	CATSREDRHQPQHF
TRBV12-3/TRBV12-4	NA	few	17	TRBJ1-5	TGTGCCAGCAGTTTGGGGGAGATCCTGTATAGCAATCAGCCCCAGCATTTT	CASSLGEILYSNQPQHF
TRBV20-1	TRBD1	NA	15	TRBJ2-3	TGCAGTGCTCCCGACAGGGGGCGATCTGGAGATACGCAGTATTTT	CSAPDRGRSGDTQYF
TRBV28	NA	few	13	TRBJ2-7	TGTGCCAGCAGTTTAGGCAGGTCCTACGAGCAGTACTTC	CASSLGRSYEQYF
TRBV12-3/TRBV12-4	NA	few	13	TRBJ1-1	TGTGCCAGCAGTTTAGCCCCGAGCACTGAAGCTTTCTTT	CASSLAPSTEAFF
TRBV6-2/TRBV6-3	TRBD1	NA	13	TRBJ1-5	TGTGCCAGCACATGGCAGGGGGCTCAGCCCCAGCATTTT	CASTWQGAQPQHF
TRBV7-8	NA	many	16	TRBJ2-7	TGTGCCAGCAGCTCGGTCAGGCGGGGAAACTCCTACGAGCAGTACTTC	CASSSVRRGNSYEQYF
TRBV20-1	NA	NA	13	TRBJ1-5	TGCAGTGCTAGAGAGGGGGGCAATCAGCCCCAGCATTTT	CSAREGGNQPQHF
TRBV4-3	TRBD2	many	17	TRBJ2-5	TGCGCCAGCAGCCAAGAAGCACCCCTAGCGGGAGGGGAGACCCAGTACTTC	CASSQEAPLAGGETQYF
TRBV28	TRBD1	NA	15	TRBJ1-4	TGTGCCAGCAGTTCAACGACAGGGGGCCTTGAAAAACTGTTTTTT	CASSSTTGGLEKLFF
TRBV6-2/TRBV6-3	NA	few	15	TRBJ2-7	TGTGCCAGCAGTTACGGATCAGGGCCATCCTACGAGCAGTACTTC	CASSYGSGPSYEQYF
TRBV6-2/TRBV6-3	NA	NA	15	TRBJ2-1	TGTGCCAGCACTCAGGGAGATGCTGCGAACAATGAGCAGTTCTTC	CASTQGDAANNEQFF
TRBV7-6	NA	NA	13	TRBJ2-7	TGTGCCAGCAGCTTAGCGGTAGGCTTCGAGCAGTACTTC	CASSLAVGFEQYF
TRBV19	NA	few	16	TRBJ2-7	TGTGCCAGTAGTCCCTCCCGACAGGCTTACTCCTACGAGCAGTACTTC	CASSPSRQAYSYEQYF
TRBV29-1	NA	NA	12	TRBJ2-1	TGCAGCGTTGCGGGAGGAATGAGGCCGAGGGGGTTC	CSVAGGMRPRGF
TRBV12-5	NA	NA	14	TRBJ2-1	TGTGCTAGTGGCCCGGGAACCGCCCACAATGAGCAGTTCTTC	CASGPGTAHNEQFF
TRBV2	TRBD2	few	15	TRBJ2-2	TGTGCCAGCAGTGAAGCTGGGACTAGCGGCGGGGAGCTGTTTTTT	CASSEAGTSGGELFF
TRBV6-1	NA	NA	19	TRBJ2-4	TGTGCCAGCAGTGAAGCCTTGACAGGACAAAAGGAGGCCAAAAACATTCAGTACTTC	CASSEALTGQKEAKNIQYF
TRBV28	TRBD1	many	15	TRBJ1-6	TGTGCCAGCAGGGCAGGGGGCCAATATAATTCACCCCTCCACTTT	CASRAGGQYNSPLHF
TRBV19	NA	many	14	TRBJ2-5	TGTGCCAGTAGTCGGGGATTCGTGGAGGGGACCCAGTACTTC	CASSRGFVEGTQYF
TRBV7-9	NA	NA	14	TRBJ1-2	TGTGCCAGCAGCTTGATCACAGGGAACTATGGCTACACCTTC	CASSLITGNYGYTF
TRBV12-3/TRBV12-4	NA	NA	15	TRBJ1-1	TGTGCCAGCAGTTTAGAAGGCATCGGGGCTCAAGAAGCTTTCTTT	CASSLEGIGAQEAFF
TRBV29-1	NA	NA	14	TRBJ1-5	TGCAGCGTTGGTGAGGGTTGGAGCAATCAGCCCCAGCATTTT	CSVGEGWSNQPQHF
TRBV9	TRBD1	many	15	TRBJ2-3	TGTGCCAGCAGATACGGACAGGGGGCGACAGATACGCAGTATTTT	CASRYGQGATDTQYF
TRBV7-7	NA	few	13	TRBJ1-1	TGTGCTAGCAGCTCGTCTCCAGGCACTGAAGCTTTCTTT	CASSSSPGTEAFF
TRBV7-2	NA	few	12	TRBJ1-2	TGTGCCAGCAGCCCTGACATGTATGGCTACACCTTC	CASSPDMYGYTF
TRBV25-1	NA	many	13	TRBJ2-1	TGTGCCAGCAGATCCCAGGCCCGCAATGAGCAGTTCTTC	CASRSQARNEQFF
TRBV10-3	TRBD1	NA	14	TRBJ1-1	TGTGCCACCGGGACAGGGGCTATGAACACTGAAGCTTTCTTT	CATGTGAMNTEAFF
TRBV4-2	NA	NA	17	TRBJ2-1	TGTGCCAGCAGCCAAGAAATCGTAGACGGGCCTTACAATGAGCAGTTCTTC	CASSQEIVDGPYNEQFF
TRBV7-3	NA	many	15	TRBJ2-5	TGTGCCAGCAGCCCCGCGCGGGGTACCGGAGAGACCCAGTACTTC	CASSPARGTGETQYF
TRBV7-3	TRBD1	few	14	TRBJ1-6	TGTGCCAGCAGCTTAAACCCAGACAGGGCACCCCTCCACTTT	CASSLNPDRAPLHF
TRBV20-1	NA	NA	12	TRBJ2-2	TGCAGTGCTAGAGCGGGATTCGGGGAGCTGTTTTTT	CSARAGFGELFF
TRBV6-5	TRBD1	NA	16	TRBJ2-1	TGTGCCAGCAGTTACTCTGTTAGGGACAGGAACAATGAGCAGTTCTTC	CASSYSVRDRNNEQFF
TRBV29-1	NA	few	15	TRBJ2-3	TGCAGCGTTGTTGGGCCGCGAGGGCCGGGAGATACGCAGTATTTT	CSVVGPRGPGDTQYF
TRBV7-7	NA	NA	17	TRBJ2-2	TGTGCTAGCAGCTCGCGCCTCGTCCCCTCGGGCACCGGGGAGCTGTTTTTT	CASSSRLVPSGTGELFF
TRBV2	TRBD2	few	16	TRBJ2-1	TGTGCCAGCTCCGGGCTAGCGGGAGGAAGAGACGATGAGCAGTTCTTC	CASSGLAGGRDDEQFF